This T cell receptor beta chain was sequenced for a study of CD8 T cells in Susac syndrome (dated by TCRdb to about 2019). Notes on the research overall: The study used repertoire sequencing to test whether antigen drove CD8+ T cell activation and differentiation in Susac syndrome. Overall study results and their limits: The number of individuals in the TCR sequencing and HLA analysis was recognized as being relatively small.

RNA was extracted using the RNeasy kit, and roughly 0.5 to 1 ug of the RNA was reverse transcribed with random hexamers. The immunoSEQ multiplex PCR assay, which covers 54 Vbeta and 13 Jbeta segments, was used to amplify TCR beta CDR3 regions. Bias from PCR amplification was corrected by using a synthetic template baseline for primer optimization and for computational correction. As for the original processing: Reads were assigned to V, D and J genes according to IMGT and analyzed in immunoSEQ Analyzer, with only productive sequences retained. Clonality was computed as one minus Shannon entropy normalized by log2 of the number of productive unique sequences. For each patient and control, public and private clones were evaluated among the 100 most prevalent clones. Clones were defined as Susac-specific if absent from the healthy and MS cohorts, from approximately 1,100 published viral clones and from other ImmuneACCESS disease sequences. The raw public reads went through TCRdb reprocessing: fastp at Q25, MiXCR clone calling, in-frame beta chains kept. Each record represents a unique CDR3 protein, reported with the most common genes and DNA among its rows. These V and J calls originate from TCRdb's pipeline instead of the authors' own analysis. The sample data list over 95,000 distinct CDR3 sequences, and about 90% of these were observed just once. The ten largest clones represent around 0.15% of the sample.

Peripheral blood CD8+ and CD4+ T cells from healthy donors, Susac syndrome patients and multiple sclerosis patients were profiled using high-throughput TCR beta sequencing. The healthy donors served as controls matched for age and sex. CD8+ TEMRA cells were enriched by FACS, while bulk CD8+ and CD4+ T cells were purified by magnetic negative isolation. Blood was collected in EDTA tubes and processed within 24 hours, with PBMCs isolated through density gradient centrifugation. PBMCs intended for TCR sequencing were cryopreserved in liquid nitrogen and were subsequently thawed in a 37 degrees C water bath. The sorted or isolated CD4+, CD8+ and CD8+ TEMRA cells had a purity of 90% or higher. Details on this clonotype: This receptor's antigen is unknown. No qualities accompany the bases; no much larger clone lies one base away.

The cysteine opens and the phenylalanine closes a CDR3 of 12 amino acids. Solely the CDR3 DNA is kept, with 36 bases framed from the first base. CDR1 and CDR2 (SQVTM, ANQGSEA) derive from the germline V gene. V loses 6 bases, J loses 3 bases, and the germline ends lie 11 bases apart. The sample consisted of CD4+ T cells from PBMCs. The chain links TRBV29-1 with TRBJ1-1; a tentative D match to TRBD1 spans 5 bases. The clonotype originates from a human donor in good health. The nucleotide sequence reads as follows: TGCAGCGTCAACTCCAGGGACACTGAAGCTTTCTTT. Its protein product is CSVNSRDTEAFF. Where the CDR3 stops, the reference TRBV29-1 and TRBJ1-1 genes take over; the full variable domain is SAVISQKPSRDICQRGTSLTIQCQVDSQVTMMFWYRQQPGQSLTLIATANQGSEATYESGFVIDKFPISRPNLTFSTLTVSNMSPEDSSIYLCSVNSRDTEAFFGQGTRLTVV.